This TCR beta chain was sequenced for a study of PD-L1 blockade in urothelial cancer. On the study more broadly: Investigators checked blood 3 weeks (second dose) and 6 weeks after treatment start.

Synthetic TCR analog templates were added to each PCR reaction. Assay used: immunoSEQ multiplex PCR; TCRdb lists only in-frame clones, some missing. The sample lists around 120,000 clones, around 89% occurring once. Time point of the sample: peripheral blood 6 weeks after treatment start. V gave up 7 bases and J gave up 1 base, with 8 bases separating them. CDR1 is SNHLY, CDR2 FYNNEI, per germline. The CDR3 runs 12 residues. The TCR originated in a man between 60 and 75 years old with urothelial cancer. Sample: PBMCs, taken around atezolizumab (anti-PD-L1) treatment. The chain combines TRBV2 with TRBJ2-7, with a weak D call TRBD2 (5 bases). The CDR3 nucleotides read TGTGCCAGCAACCGGGAATCCTACGAGCAGTACTTC. As protein: CASNRESYEQYF.